This T cell receptor (beta chain) stems from a study of blood T cell repertoires in COVID-19. Sequenced by immunoSEQ multiplex PCR; TCRdb stores in-frame clones only, minus some. The sample holds more than 15,000 clones, approximately 86% seen once. The V and J ends lost 3 bases and 0 bases respectively, with 23 bases between them. The CDR3 is 18 residues long. The germline gives CDR1 DFQATT, CDR2 SNEGSKA (reference sequence). The gene calls are TRBV20-1 and TRBJ1-1; TRBD1 is a possible D gene (6 bases). The specimen sequenced was peripheral blood. The receptor's source is a man in his fifties with active COVID-19. CDR3 residues: CSASLYLRGYYMNTEAFF. The CDR3 DNA reads as TGCAGTGCTAGTCTATACCTGAGGGGGTACTACATGAACACTGAAGCTTTCTTT.